The sequence of this TCR beta chain was determined in a study of cytomegalovirus exposure and HLA in healthy donors. The study's findings and limits: Associated with HLA alleles at 0.05 false discovery rate in a later analysis were 17,000 or so TCR beta sequences. Using the classifier, cytomegalovirus status was reportedly diagnosed with high specificity and sensitivity. Most TCR sequences were uncommon, yet certain public TCRs appeared in many donors.

This CDR3 is 15 amino acids long. CDR1 MGHRA and CDR2 YSYEKL come from the germline V gene. Trimming cost V 2 bases and J 8 bases, with 16 bases left between them. The PCR used 60 Vbeta and 13 Jbeta primers. The method was immunoSEQ multiplex PCR; TCRdb's version includes in-frame clones alone and lacks a portion of them. Its table lists around 75,000 clones. Notes on this clone: Its antigen remains unidentified.

The specimen sequenced was PBMCs. The rearrangement uses TRBV4-1 and TRBJ1-5; a weak D match, TRBD1 (6 bases). The sequence was collected from a woman aged 60 to 75 in good health and CMV-seronegative. As DNA, the CDR3 is TGCGCCAGCAGCCAACTGGGACCAGGGGAGAAGCCCCAGCATTTT. Its translation is CASSQLGPGEKPQHF.